These T cell receptor beta chains were read from a single sample in a study of blood T cell repertoires in COVID-19. The repertoire was sequenced with immunoSEQ multiplex PCR; TCRdb's copy has only in-frame clones and lacks some. The repertoire has about 110,000 clones, around 82% of them found once; the top ten carry about 4.5%. The sample comprised peripheral blood. These receptors all come from a human donor in a cohort sampled during active or convalescent COVID-19. The CDR3 runs from the conserved cysteine through the conserved F or W. D genes are given only for firm matches. Clone size is not always given. Where it is, it says once, few, many or a class for expanded clones.

j_gene: TRBJ1-5
abundance: many
len: 15
v_gene: TRBV5-6
d_gene: .
CDR3nt: TGTGCCAGCAGCCTCCAGATTTTTAGCAATCAGCCCCAGCATTTT
CDR3aa: CASSLQIFSNQPQHF

j_gene: TRBJ2-7
abundance: .
len: 12
v_gene: TRBV27
d_gene: .
CDR3nt: TGTGCCAGCAGTCCTAACCCAGGGGAGCAGTACTTC
CDR3aa: CASSPNPGEQYF

j_gene: TRBJ2-7
abundance: .
len: 16
v_gene: TRBV5-1
d_gene: TRBD2
CDR3nt: TGCGCCAGCAGCTTGGTCGTGGGACTAGCGGGATACGAGCAGTACTTC
CDR3aa: CASSLVVGLAGYEQYF

j_gene: TRBJ1-1
abundance: .
len: 15
v_gene: TRBV12-5
d_gene: .
CDR3nt: .
CDR3aa: CASGLVMGGPTEAFF

j_gene: TRBJ2-1
abundance: .
len: 15
v_gene: TRBV5-5
d_gene: TRBD2
CDR3nt: TGTGCCAGCAGCCCCTTGACTAGCTCGATCACTGAGCAGTTCTTC
CDR3aa: CASSPLTSSITEQFF

j_gene: TRBJ2-7
abundance: few
len: 14
v_gene: TRBV27
d_gene: TRBD2
CDR3nt: TGTGCCAGCAGTTCGGGCCTAGCGGCCTACGAGCAGTACTTC
CDR3aa: CASSSGLAAYEQYF

j_gene: TRBJ1-1
abundance: once
len: 13
v_gene: TRBV11-2
d_gene: .
CDR3nt: TGTGCCAGCAGCTCACAATTAAACACTGAAGCTTTCTTT
CDR3aa: CASSSQLNTEAFF

j_gene: TRBJ2-1
abundance: once
len: 18
v_gene: TRBV6-1
d_gene: TRBD2
CDR3nt: TGTGCCAGCAGTGCAAATTGGGGGGGTCTAGCGGGAAACAATGAGCAGTTCTTC
CDR3aa: CASSANWGGLAGNNEQFF

j_gene: TRBJ1-2
abundance: .
len: 13
v_gene: TRBV19
d_gene: .
CDR3nt: TGTGCCAGTAGTATGACTGGTAGCTATGGCTACACCTTC
CDR3aa: CASSMTGSYGYTF

j_gene: TRBJ2-3
abundance: .
len: 16
v_gene: TRBV18
d_gene: TRBD2
CDR3nt: TGTGCCAGCTCACCACCGGGGAGCGGGAGAACAGATACGCAGTATTTT
CDR3aa: CASSPPGSGRTDTQYF

j_gene: TRBJ1-2
abundance: .
len: 13
v_gene: TRBV28
d_gene: TRBD1
CDR3nt: TGTGCCAGCAGTCCAGGGGGAGACTATGGCTACACCTTC
CDR3aa: CASSPGGDYGYTF

j_gene: TRBJ1-1
abundance: .
len: 14
v_gene: TRBV27
d_gene: TRBD1
CDR3nt: TGTGCCAGCACTAAAACAGGGGGCTACACTGAAGCTTTCTTT
CDR3aa: CASTKTGGYTEAFF

j_gene: TRBJ2-5
abundance: .
len: 13
v_gene: TRBV5-1
d_gene: .
CDR3nt: TGCGCCAGCGGTAGCCGGGAGACGGAGACCCAGTACTTC
CDR3aa: CASGSRETETQYF

j_gene: TRBJ2-1
abundance: .
len: 12
v_gene: TRBV5-1
d_gene: .
CDR3nt: TGCGCCAGCCGCATAAGGGGCTATGAGCAGTTCTTC
CDR3aa: CASRIRGYEQFF

j_gene: TRBJ2-1
abundance: .
len: 16
v_gene: TRBV7-2
d_gene: TRBD2
CDR3nt: TGTGCCAGCAGCGGGGGGATAGCGGGTAACGAGAATGAGCAGTTCTTC
CDR3aa: CASSGGIAGNENEQFF

j_gene: TRBJ2-6
abundance: .
len: 14
v_gene: TRBV6-2/TRBV6-3
d_gene: .
CDR3nt: TGTGCCAGCAGCCCATACTCTGGGGCCAACGTCCTGACTTTC
CDR3aa: CASSPYSGANVLTF

j_gene: TRBJ1-2
abundance: .
len: 14
v_gene: TRBV6-2/TRBV6-3
d_gene: .
CDR3nt: TGTGCCAGCAGTTACGTCAGGGGCGCCTATGGCTACACCTTC
CDR3aa: CASSYVRGAYGYTF

j_gene: TRBJ2-7
abundance: .
len: 15
v_gene: TRBV4-3
d_gene: TRBD2
CDR3nt: TGCGCCAGCAGCCAAGAGGCCCTAGCGGGATACGAGCAGTACTTC
CDR3aa: CASSQEALAGYEQYF

j_gene: TRBJ2-3
abundance: few
len: 12
v_gene: TRBV7-8
d_gene: .
CDR3nt: TGTGCCAGCAGCCCGACTAGAGATACGCAGTATTTT
CDR3aa: CASSPTRDTQYF

j_gene: TRBJ1-6
abundance: .
len: 15
v_gene: TRBV28
d_gene: TRBD1
CDR3nt: TGTGCCAGCAGTTTACGGGACAGACATAATTCACCCCTCCACTTT
CDR3aa: CASSLRDRHNSPLHF

j_gene: TRBJ2-7
abundance: .
len: 14
v_gene: TRBV7-2
d_gene: TRBD2
CDR3nt: TGTGCCAGCAGGGCCGGGGGGGCTGCGAGCGAGCAGTACTTC
CDR3aa: CASRAGGAASEQYF

j_gene: TRBJ1-5
abundance: .
len: 15
v_gene: TRBV6-2/TRBV6-3
d_gene: .
CDR3nt: TGTGCCAGCAGTTACCACGGACAGCCGAATCAGCCCCAGCATTTT
CDR3aa: CASSYHGQPNQPQHF

j_gene: TRBJ1-5
abundance: .
len: 14
v_gene: TRBV27
d_gene: .
CDR3nt: TGTGCCAGCAGCACAGGATACCGCAATCAGCCCCAGCATTTT
CDR3aa: CASSTGYRNQPQHF

j_gene: TRBJ1-1
abundance: .
len: 15
v_gene: TRBV18
d_gene: TRBD1
CDR3nt: TGTGCCAGCTCACCTGGGACAGGGGGAGTCTTGAAAGCTTTCTTT
CDR3aa: CASSPGTGGVLKAFF

j_gene: TRBJ2-7
abundance: .
len: 15
v_gene: TRBV3-1/TRBV3-2
d_gene: TRBD1
CDR3nt: TGTGCCAGCAGCCGTACCGGGACAGGGGCCTACGAGCAGTACTTC
CDR3aa: CASSRTGTGAYEQYF

j_gene: TRBJ2-7
abundance: .
len: 15
v_gene: TRBV5-1
d_gene: .
CDR3nt: TGCGCCAGCAGCTTGGATTATCGGGGTCACTACGAGCAGTACTTC
CDR3aa: CASSLDYRGHYEQYF

j_gene: TRBJ2-1
abundance: .
len: 13
v_gene: TRBV6-5
d_gene: TRBD2
CDR3nt: TGTGCCAGCAGTCGACTAGCGGGAGATGAGCAGTTCTTC
CDR3aa: CASSRLAGDEQFF

j_gene: TRBJ1-5
abundance: .
len: 13
v_gene: TRBV12-3/TRBV12-4
d_gene: .
CDR3nt: TGTGCCAGCAGTCAACGTAGTGGTCAGCCCCAGCATTTT
CDR3aa: CASSQRSGQPQHF

j_gene: TRBJ2-2
abundance: few
len: 16
v_gene: TRBV4-3
d_gene: .
CDR3nt: TGCGCCAGCAGCCAGATCGAGGCCTTGAACACCGGGGAGCTGTTTTTT
CDR3aa: CASSQIEALNTGELFF

j_gene: TRBJ1-4
abundance: .
len: 14
v_gene: TRBV7-9
d_gene: TRBD1
CDR3nt: TGTGCCAGCACCCCGACAGGGGTTGGAGAAAAACTGTTTTTT
CDR3aa: CASTPTGVGEKLFF

j_gene: TRBJ2-2
abundance: .
len: 19
v_gene: TRBV11-3
d_gene: TRBD1
CDR3nt: TGTGCCAGCAGACGATACCGGGACAGGGGGAGAGAAAACACCGGGGAGCTGTTTTTT
CDR3aa: CASRRYRDRGRENTGELFF

j_gene: TRBJ2-3
abundance: few
len: 18
v_gene: TRBV6-2/TRBV6-3
d_gene: TRBD2
CDR3nt: TGTGCCAGCAGTCTTACTAGCGGGGGGGCGGAAGTTACAGATACGCAGTATTTT
CDR3aa: CASSLTSGGAEVTDTQYF

j_gene: TRBJ2-7
abundance: .
len: 15
v_gene: TRBV11-1
d_gene: TRBD2
CDR3nt: TGTGCCAGCAGCTTAGGGACTAGTCTTCCCTACGAGCAGTACTTC
CDR3aa: CASSLGTSLPYEQYF

j_gene: TRBJ2-3
abundance: .
len: 14
v_gene: TRBV7-6
d_gene: TRBD1
CDR3nt: TGTGCCAGCAGCCCTCGACAGGGTTCAGATACGCAGTATTTT
CDR3aa: CASSPRQGSDTQYF

j_gene: TRBJ1-3
abundance: .
len: 15
v_gene: TRBV5-6
d_gene: .
CDR3nt: TGTGCCAGCAGCTTAGGACAGCTCTCTGGAAACACCATATATTTT
CDR3aa: CASSLGQLSGNTIYF

j_gene: TRBJ1-5
abundance: .
len: 13
v_gene: TRBV27
d_gene: .
CDR3nt: TGTGCCAGCAGCCAGGTTCGGGGTCAGCCCCAGCATTTT
CDR3aa: CASSQVRGQPQHF

j_gene: TRBJ2-5
abundance: .
len: 13
v_gene: TRBV11-2
d_gene: .
CDR3nt: TGTGCCAGCACTCAGGGGCTCAAAGAGACCCAGTACTTC
CDR3aa: CASTQGLKETQYF

j_gene: TRBJ2-7
abundance: many
len: 15
v_gene: TRBV5-5
d_gene: .
CDR3nt: TGTGCCAGCAGCATTGGACTTTCCAGCTCCTACGAGCAGTACTTC
CDR3aa: CASSIGLSSSYEQYF

j_gene: TRBJ2-7
abundance: .
len: 14
v_gene: TRBV2
d_gene: .
CDR3nt: TGTGCCAGCAGTGAAGCGGGTTCTAGGTACGAGCAGTACTTC
CDR3aa: CASSEAGSRYEQYF

j_gene: TRBJ2-1
abundance: .
len: 12
v_gene: TRBV7-2
d_gene: .
CDR3nt: TGTGCCAGCAGTTCTAGCCGCCATGAGCAGTTCTTC
CDR3aa: CASSSSRHEQFF

j_gene: TRBJ2-7
abundance: once
len: 16
v_gene: TRBV27
d_gene: .
CDR3nt: TGTGCCAGCAGTAATGGGCCCTCGTCCTGGTCCTACGAGCAGTACTTC
CDR3aa: CASSNGPSSWSYEQYF

j_gene: TRBJ1-6
abundance: .
len: 15
v_gene: TRBV6-1
d_gene: .
CDR3nt: TGTGCCAGCAGTGAAGCCGGTCAGGGGACTTCACCCCTCCACTTT
CDR3aa: CASSEAGQGTSPLHF

j_gene: TRBJ2-3
abundance: .
len: 17
v_gene: TRBV5-1
d_gene: TRBD2
CDR3nt: TGCGCCAGCAGCTTGTTGGGGGCTAGCGGGACCGCAGATACGCAGTATTTT
CDR3aa: CASSLLGASGTADTQYF

j_gene: TRBJ1-3
abundance: .
len: 12
v_gene: TRBV9
d_gene: .
CDR3nt: TGTGCCAGCAGCGCGCTAGGAAACACCATATATTTT
CDR3aa: CASSALGNTIYF

j_gene: TRBJ2-7
abundance: .
len: 14
v_gene: TRBV9
d_gene: TRBD1
CDR3nt: TGTGCCAGCAGCGGACGTGGACAGGGTTACGAGCAGTACTTC
CDR3aa: CASSGRGQGYEQYF

j_gene: TRBJ2-1
abundance: few
len: 15
v_gene: TRBV19
d_gene: TRBD2
CDR3nt: TGTGCCAGTAGTATCTTAGTGGCGGGAGTGAGTGAGCAGTTCTTC
CDR3aa: CASSILVAGVSEQFF

j_gene: TRBJ2-1
abundance: .
len: 11
v_gene: TRBV12-3/TRBV12-4
d_gene: .
CDR3nt: TGTGCCAGCAGTTTCAACAATGAGCAGTTCTTC
CDR3aa: CASSFNNEQFF

j_gene: TRBJ2-5
abundance: .
len: 14
v_gene: TRBV5-1
d_gene: TRBD2
CDR3nt: TGCGCCAGCAGCGGCGCGGGGGGGAGAGAGACCCAGTACTTC
CDR3aa: CASSGAGGRETQYF

j_gene: TRBJ2-3
abundance: .
len: 14
v_gene: TRBV6-2/TRBV6-3
d_gene: TRBD2
CDR3nt: TGTGCCAGCAGTCCGACTAGCCGCACAGATACGCAGTATTTT
CDR3aa: CASSPTSRTDTQYF

j_gene: TRBJ2-3
abundance: .
len: 16
v_gene: TRBV5-1
d_gene: .
CDR3nt: TGCGCCAGCAGCTTGGCTCGGGGGGCCGGCACAGATACGCAGTATTTT
CDR3aa: CASSLARGAGTDTQYF

j_gene: TRBJ2-7
abundance: .
len: 15
v_gene: TRBV28
d_gene: TRBD2
CDR3nt: TGTGCCAGCAGTCCCCACGGCGCGGGAGGCTACGAGCAGTACTTC
CDR3aa: CASSPHGAGGYEQYF

j_gene: TRBJ2-7
abundance: .
len: 12
v_gene: TRBV11-2
d_gene: .
CDR3nt: TGTGCCAGCAGCTTAGATTACTACGAGCAGTACTTC
CDR3aa: CASSLDYYEQYF

j_gene: TRBJ1-2
abundance: .
len: 15
v_gene: TRBV19
d_gene: .
CDR3nt: TGTGCCAGTAGCCGACAGGTTAACGGGGACTATGGCTACACCTTC
CDR3aa: CASSRQVNGDYGYTF

j_gene: TRBJ2-1
abundance: .
len: 14
v_gene: TRBV6-2/TRBV6-3
d_gene: TRBD2
CDR3nt: TGTGCCAGCAGCGGCGGGAGGTCTCGCAATGAGCAGTTCTTC
CDR3aa: CASSGGRSRNEQFF

j_gene: TRBJ2-5
abundance: once
len: 14
v_gene: TRBV5-4
d_gene: TRBD1
CDR3nt: TGTGCCAGCAGCTGGGGGACAGGGCAAGAGACCCAGTACTTC
CDR3aa: CASSWGTGQETQYF

j_gene: TRBJ2-3
abundance: .
len: 15
v_gene: TRBV6-2/TRBV6-3
d_gene: .
CDR3nt: TGTGCCAGCAGTTACGTCCGGAGGGGTACAGATACGCAGTATTTT
CDR3aa: CASSYVRRGTDTQYF

j_gene: TRBJ1-3
abundance: .
len: 17
v_gene: TRBV4-3
d_gene: .
CDR3nt: TGCGCCAGCAGCCAAGAGGTACGGTCTATCTCTGGAAACACCATATATTTT
CDR3aa: CASSQEVRSISGNTIYF

j_gene: TRBJ2-3
abundance: .
len: 17
v_gene: TRBV7-6
d_gene: TRBD2
CDR3nt: TGTGCCAGCAGCTTAGCGCTGAGCGGGAGACTCCCAGATACGCAGTATTTT
CDR3aa: CASSLALSGRLPDTQYF

j_gene: TRBJ1-5
abundance: .
len: 14
v_gene: TRBV30
d_gene: TRBD1
CDR3nt: TGTGCCTGGAGCCCTGACAGGGAAAATCAGCCCCAGCATTTT
CDR3aa: CAWSPDRENQPQHF